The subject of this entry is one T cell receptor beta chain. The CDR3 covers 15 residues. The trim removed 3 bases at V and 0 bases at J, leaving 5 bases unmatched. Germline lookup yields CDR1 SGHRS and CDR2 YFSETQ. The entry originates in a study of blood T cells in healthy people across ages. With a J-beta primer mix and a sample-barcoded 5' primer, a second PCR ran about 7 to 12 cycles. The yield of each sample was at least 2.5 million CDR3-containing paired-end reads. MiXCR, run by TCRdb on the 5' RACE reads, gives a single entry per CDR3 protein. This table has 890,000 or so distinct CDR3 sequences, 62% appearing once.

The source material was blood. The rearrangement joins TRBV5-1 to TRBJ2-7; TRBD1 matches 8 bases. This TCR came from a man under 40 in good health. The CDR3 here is CASSWRQGLSYEQYF. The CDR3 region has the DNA TGCGCCAGCAGCTGGCGACAGGGGCTCTCCTACGAGCAGTACTTC.